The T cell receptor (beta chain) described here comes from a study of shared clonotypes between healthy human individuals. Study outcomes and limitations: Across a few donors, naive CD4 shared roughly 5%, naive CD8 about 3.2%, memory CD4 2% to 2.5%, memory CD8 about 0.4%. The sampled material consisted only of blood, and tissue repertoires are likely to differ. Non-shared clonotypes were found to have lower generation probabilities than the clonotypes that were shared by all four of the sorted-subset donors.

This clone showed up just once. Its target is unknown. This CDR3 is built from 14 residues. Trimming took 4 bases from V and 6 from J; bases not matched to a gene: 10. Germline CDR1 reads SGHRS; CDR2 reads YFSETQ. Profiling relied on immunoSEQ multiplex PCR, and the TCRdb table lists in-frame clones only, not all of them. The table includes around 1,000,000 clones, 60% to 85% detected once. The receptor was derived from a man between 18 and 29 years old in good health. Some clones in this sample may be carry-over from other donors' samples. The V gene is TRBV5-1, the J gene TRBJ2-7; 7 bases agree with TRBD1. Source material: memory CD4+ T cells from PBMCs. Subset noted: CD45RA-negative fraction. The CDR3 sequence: CASSLRQGSGEQYF. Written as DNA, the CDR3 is TGCGCCAGCAGCCTACGACAGGGCTCGGGCGAGCAGTACTTC.